This T cell receptor beta chain was recorded in a study of blood T cell repertoires in COVID-19. This CDR3 contains 15 residues. CDR1 is LNHDA and CDR2 is SQIVND in the germline V gene (reference sequence). The V and J ends lost 6 bases and 5 bases, in that order; junction bases with no gene match: 3. The repertoire was sequenced with immunoSEQ multiplex PCR; TCRdb's copy has only in-frame clones and lacks some. The sample carries about 280,000 clones, 85% recorded once. The chain couples TRBV19 to TRBJ2-2, with 13 bases identical to TRBD2. Sequenced material: peripheral blood. The receptor was isolated from a man aged 45 to 65 with active or convalescent COVID-19. CDR3 amino acids: CASSRLAGGTGELFF. The CDR3, as DNA: TGTGCCAGTAGCAGACTAGCGGGAGGAACCGGGGAGCTGTTTTTT.